These T cell receptor beta chains were read from a single sample in a study of cytomegalovirus exposure and HLA in healthy donors. Produced via immunoSEQ multiplex PCR; TCRdb's table is partial and in-frame only. The sample shows 100,000 or so clones, 87% of them seen only once. Sequencing was done on a sample of PBMCs. The receptors derive from a woman in her twenties or thirties in good health and CMV-seronegative. Both conserved end residues are part of each CDR3. Fields, in order: V gene, J gene, clone size, D gene, CDR3 protein, CDR3 DNA. A D gene is named only where the DNA matches it firmly. Clone size appears in some rows only: once, few, many, or a class for an expanded clone.

>TRBV27|TRBJ2-1|NA|TRBD1
CASSFRQGSDEQFF
TGTGCCAGCAGCTTCCGACAGGGTAGCGATGAGCAGTTCTTC
>TRBV7-9|TRBJ2-5|NA|TRBD1
CASSFNRGTQETQYF
TGTGCCAGCAGCTTCAACAGGGGCACGCAAGAGACCCAGTACTTC
>TRBV28|TRBJ2-1|NA|NA
CALSGGPYNEQFF
TGTGCCCTTTCCGGGGGGCCCTACAATGAGCAGTTCTTC
>TRBV5-1|TRBJ2-7|NA|TRBD2
CASSLGDSAGTSGYEQYF
TGCGCCAGCAGCTTGGGTGACTCCGCCGGGACTAGCGGTTACGAGCAGTACTTC
>TRBV4-1|TRBJ1-1|NA|NA
CASSLQGNTEAFF
TGCGCCAGCAGCCTACAGGGGAACACTGAAGCTTTCTTT
>TRBV7-3|TRBJ2-3|NA|NA
CASSYATSTDTQYF
TGTGCCAGCAGCTACGCGACTTCCACAGATACGCAGTATTTT
>TRBV28|TRBJ1-1|NA|NA
CASGNYRNTEAFF
TGTGCCAGCGGTAATTACAGGAACACTGAAGCTTTCTTT
>TRBV6-5|TRBJ1-5|NA|TRBD1
CASSPQGAGNQPQHF
TGTGCCAGCAGCCCACAGGGGGCGGGAAATCAGCCCCAGCATTTT
>TRBV7-8|TRBJ2-7|NA|TRBD1
CASSSWDRFYEQYF
TGTGCCAGCAGCTCCTGGGACAGGTTCTACGAGCAGTACTTC
>TRBV19|TRBJ1-3|few|TRBD1
CASSTLRTGSGNTIYF
TGTGCCAGTAGTACCCTAAGGACAGGCTCTGGAAACACCATATATTTT
>TRBV9|TRBJ1-4|NA|NA
CASSGGRRTNEKLFF
TGTGCCAGCAGCGGGGGGCGTCGGACTAATGAAAAACTGTTTTTT
>TRBV6-1|TRBJ1-5|NA|NA
CASSEFPYSNQPQHF
TGTGCCAGCAGTGAATTTCCGTATAGCAATCAGCCCCAGCATTTT
>TRBV5-1|TRBJ1-2|few|TRBD1
CASSLRGLHQPNYGYTF
TGCGCCAGCAGCTTGAGGGGGCTCCACCAACCTAACTATGGCTACACCTTC
>TRBV19|TRBJ2-5|NA|NA
CASNIGGPQETQYF
TGTGCCAGTAATATCGGAGGGCCACAAGAGACCCAGTACTTC
>TRBV7-9|TRBJ1-2|NA|NA
CASRTTGSWGYTF
TGTGCCAGCAGGACAACAGGTTCTTGGGGCTACACCTTC